This TCR beta chain was captured by sequencing in a study of identical twins. Findings and caveats of the study: Weaker excess twin sharing was seen among beta out-of-frame sequences.

V was shortened by 6 bases and J by 6 bases, with 18 bases between the two germline ends. This CDR3 has 15 residues. Germline CDR1 and CDR2: ENHRY and SYGVKD. A word on this clonotype: No antigen is known for it.

TCRdb redid the calling of the 5' RACE reads with MiXCR, one entry per CDR3 protein. The table records some 760,000 distinct CDR3 sequences, 15% to 20% of them present only once. This sample was also put to use in a study of T cells expressing NK-cell markers. This second report adds: Among CD8+ T cells from roughly six donors, dominant NKG2C+ clonotypes accounted for about 1.0-7.0%. One observes that, in a handful of donors, these clonotypes were also the leading ones within the CD3+CD56-NKG2C+ fraction.

The source material was PBMCs. The chain is built from TRBV10-3 and TRBJ1-5; D is perhaps TRBD1 (5 bases). The receptor was isolated from a woman aged 18 to 35 in good health. For the CDR3, the DNA is TGTGCCATCAGCGCTGGCGGCGGGGGTAGTCAGCCCCAGCATTTT. It yields the protein CAISAGGGGSQPQHF.